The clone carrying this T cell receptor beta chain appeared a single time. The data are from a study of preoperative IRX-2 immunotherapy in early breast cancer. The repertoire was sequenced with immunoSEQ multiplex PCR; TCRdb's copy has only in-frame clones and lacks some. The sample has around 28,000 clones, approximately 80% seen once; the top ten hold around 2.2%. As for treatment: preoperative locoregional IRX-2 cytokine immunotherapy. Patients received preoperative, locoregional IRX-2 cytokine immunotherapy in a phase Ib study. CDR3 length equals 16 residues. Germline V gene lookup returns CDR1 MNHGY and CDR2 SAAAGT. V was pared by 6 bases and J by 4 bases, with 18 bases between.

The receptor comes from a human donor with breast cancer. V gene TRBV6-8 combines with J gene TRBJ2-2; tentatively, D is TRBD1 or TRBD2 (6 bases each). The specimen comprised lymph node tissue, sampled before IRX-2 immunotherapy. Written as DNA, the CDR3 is TGTGCCAGCAGCGATCTCCGGGGGCGACTCACCGGGGAGCTGTTTTTT. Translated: CASSDLRGRLTGELFF.